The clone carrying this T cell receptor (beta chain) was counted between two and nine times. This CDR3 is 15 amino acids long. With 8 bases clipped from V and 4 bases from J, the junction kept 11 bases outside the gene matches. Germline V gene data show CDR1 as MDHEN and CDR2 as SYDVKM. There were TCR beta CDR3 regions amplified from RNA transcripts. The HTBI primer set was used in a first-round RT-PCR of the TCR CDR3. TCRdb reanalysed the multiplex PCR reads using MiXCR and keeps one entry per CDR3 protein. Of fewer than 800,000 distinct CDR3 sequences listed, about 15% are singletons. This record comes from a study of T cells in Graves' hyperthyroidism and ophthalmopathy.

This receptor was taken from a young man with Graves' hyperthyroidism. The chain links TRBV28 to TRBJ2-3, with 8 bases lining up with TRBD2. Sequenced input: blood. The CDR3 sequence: CASGSSGLGADTQYF. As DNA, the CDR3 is TGTGCCAGCGGATCCTCGGGACTAGGCGCAGATACGCAGTATTTT.